This T cell receptor (beta chain) derives from a study of T cell responses to AZD1222 COVID-19 vaccine. For the study at large: Analysis merged second doses at about 4 or about 12 weeks. Findings of the study overall: Across spike, vaccine-associated CD4 TCRs were found, dominant at 160-218 and 743-854. Close to half of all spike-specific TCRs reportedly target regions of the variants that are unmutated.

The CDR3 has 13 amino acids. In germline, CDR1 is SEHNR, CDR2 FQNEAQ (reference sequence). The V end was cut by 6 bases, the J end by 6 bases, with 14 bases between. Assay: immunoSEQ multiplex PCR; the TCRdb copy retains only in-frame clones and omits some. The table records 100,000 to 150,000 clones, around 90% of them present only once. Note on this clone: No antigen is known for it.

The sample here was peripheral blood, taken on day 0 of AZD1222 vaccination. The receptor's source is an adult in good health. The rearrangement links TRBV7-9 to TRBJ1-2; D is possibly TRBD1 (5 bases). The CDR3 here is CASSSLGTDGYTF. The DNA of the CDR3 is TGTGCCAGCAGTTCTTTAGGGACGGATGGCTACACCTTC.